The clone carrying this T cell receptor beta chain was seen more than once but under ten times. These data originate in a study of blood T cell repertoires in COVID-19. Whole-study context: Sample material is recorded as cDNA or gDNA derived from T cells, B-cell-depleted T cells, or PBMCs.

J gave up 3 bases and V 8 bases, and 4 bases lay outside the gene matches. The CDR3 has 13 residues. Germline CDR1 and CDR2: SNHLY and FYNNEI. Assay used: immunoSEQ multiplex PCR; TCRdb lists only in-frame clones, some missing. Among over 65,000 clones, around 89% were seen once, and the ten largest hold 1% to 1.5%. The sequence was collected from a woman aged 55-70 years with acute or convalescent COVID-19. J is TRBJ1-3 and V is TRBV2; 7 bases align to TRBD1. Material for sequencing was peripheral blood. CDR3 in amino acids: CASGAGGGNTIYF. DNA for the CDR3: TGTGCCAGCGGGGCAGGGGGTGGAAACACCATATATTTT.